This T cell receptor (beta chain) was profiled in a study of control samples from healthy donors and cancer patients. Produced via immunoSEQ multiplex PCR; TCRdb's table is partial and in-frame only. The sample has about 130,000 clones; around nine tenths are singletons. Germline CDR1 reads SGHRS; CDR2 reads YFSETQ. The CDR3 contains 11 residues. Between the trimmed V and J ends, which lost 0 bases and 12 bases, there was a span of 9 bases. The sequenced material came from blood. This TCR was sampled from a man aged 40-50 years in good health. The chain employs TRBV5-1 and TRBJ2-5, with unresolved D. In DNA, the CDR3 is TGCGCCAGCAGCTTGGATGATCGTGAGTACTTC. Residues: CASSLDDREYF.